The sequence of this T cell receptor beta chain was determined in a study of T cells in Graves' hyperthyroidism and ophthalmopathy. Regarding the study as a whole: Also found in blood were most expanded thyroid clonotypes above 0.001.

Hyperthyroidism of Graves' type that showed no ophthalmopathy progression within 18 months was stable. Many counts were recorded for this clonotype. Its antigen remains unknown. From RNA transcripts, TCR beta CDR3 regions were amplified. First-round RT-PCR of the TCR CDR3 relied on the HTBI primer set. TCRdb independently ran MiXCR on the multiplex PCR reads; one entry per CDR3 protein. The data contain under 350,000 distinct CDR3 sequences, under 25% of them singletons. This CDR3 is 12 amino acids long. Germline values: CDR1 SNHLY, CDR2 FYNNEI. V gave up 1 base and J gave up 10 bases, with 10 bases separating them.

The specimen sequenced was blood. The J gene is TRBJ1-1, the V gene TRBV2; D gene unclear. The TCR comes from a woman between 50 and 59 years old with Graves' hyperthyroidism. The CDR3 spells CASSEEPRGAFF. For the CDR3, the DNA is TGTGCCAGCAGTGAAGAGCCTCGGGGAGCTTTCTTT.